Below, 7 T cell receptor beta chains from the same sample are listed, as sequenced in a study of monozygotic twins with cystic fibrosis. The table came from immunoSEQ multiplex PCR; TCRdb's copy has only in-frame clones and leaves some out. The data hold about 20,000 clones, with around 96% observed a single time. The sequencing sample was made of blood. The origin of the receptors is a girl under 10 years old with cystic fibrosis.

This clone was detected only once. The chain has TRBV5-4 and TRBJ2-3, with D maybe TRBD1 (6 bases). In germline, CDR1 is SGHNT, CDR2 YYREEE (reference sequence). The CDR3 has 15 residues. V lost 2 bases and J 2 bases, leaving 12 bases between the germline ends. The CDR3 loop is CASSLSGQLTDTQYF. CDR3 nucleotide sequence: TGTGCCAGCAGCTTATCCGGACAGCTCACAGATACGCAGTATTTT.

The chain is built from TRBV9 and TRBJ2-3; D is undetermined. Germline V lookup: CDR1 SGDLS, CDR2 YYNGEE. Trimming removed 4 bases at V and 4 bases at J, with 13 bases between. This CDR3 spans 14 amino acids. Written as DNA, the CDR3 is TGTGCCAGCAGCCCCAGTGGCCGGTCAGATACGCAGTATTTT. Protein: CASSPSGRSDTQYF.

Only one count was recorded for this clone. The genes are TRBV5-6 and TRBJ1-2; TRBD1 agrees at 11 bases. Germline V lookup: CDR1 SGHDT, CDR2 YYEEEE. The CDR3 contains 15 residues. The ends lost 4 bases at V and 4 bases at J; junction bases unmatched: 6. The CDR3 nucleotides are TGTGCCAGCAGCCAGGGACAGGGGGGTTTCTATGGCTACACCTTC. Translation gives CASSQGQGGFYGYTF.

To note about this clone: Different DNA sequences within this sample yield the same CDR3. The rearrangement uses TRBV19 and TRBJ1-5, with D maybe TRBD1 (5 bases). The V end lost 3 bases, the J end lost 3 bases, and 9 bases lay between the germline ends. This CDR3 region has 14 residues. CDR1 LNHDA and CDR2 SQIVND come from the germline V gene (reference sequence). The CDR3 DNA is TGTGCCAGTAGTATCGGGGGGGACAATCAGCCCCAGCATTTT. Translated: CASSIGGDNQPQHF.

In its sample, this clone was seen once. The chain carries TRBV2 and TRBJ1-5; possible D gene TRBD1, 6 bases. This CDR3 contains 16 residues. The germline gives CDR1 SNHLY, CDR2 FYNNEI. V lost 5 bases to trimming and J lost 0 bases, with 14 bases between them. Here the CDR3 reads CASSTTGTRSNQPQHF. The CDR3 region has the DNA TGTGCCAGCAGTACAACCGGGACACGTAGCAATCAGCCCCAGCATTTT.

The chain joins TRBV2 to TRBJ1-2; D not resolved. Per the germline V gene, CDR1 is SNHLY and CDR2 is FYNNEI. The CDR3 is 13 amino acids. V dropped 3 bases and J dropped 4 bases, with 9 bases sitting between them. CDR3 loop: CASSEMHPYGYTF. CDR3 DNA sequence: TGTGCCAGCAGTGAGATGCATCCCTATGGCTACACCTTC.

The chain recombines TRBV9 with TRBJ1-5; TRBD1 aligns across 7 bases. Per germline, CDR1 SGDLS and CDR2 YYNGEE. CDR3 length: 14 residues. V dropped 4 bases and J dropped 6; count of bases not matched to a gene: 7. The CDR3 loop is CASSLTGVGQPQHF. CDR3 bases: TGTGCCAGCAGCTTAACAGGGGTGGGTCAGCCCCAGCATTTT.